The clone carrying this T cell receptor beta chain was picked up many times. Beta-chain TCR CDR3 regions were amplified from RNA transcripts. An initial RT-PCR round employing HTBI primers preceded a second-round multiplex PCR. TCRdb analysed the multiplex PCR reads with MiXCR anew, one entry per CDR3 protein. The repertoire holds roughly 500,000 distinct CDR3 sequences, with roughly an eighth as singletons. Germline lookup yields CDR1 MDHEN and CDR2 SYDVKM. The ends were cut back, 3 bases at V and 5 bases at J, with 7 bases in the middle. This CDR3 region has 13 residues. These data come from a study of Graves' ophthalmopathy and Graves' hyperthyroidism. The evidence that diagnosis relied on was clinical symptoms, serum thyroxine, TRAb, thyroid ultrasound and orbital computed tomography.

The sequencing input was blood. V and J are TRBV28 and TRBJ2-2, with no clear D. This receptor was taken from a woman in her twenties or thirties with Graves' ophthalmopathy. CDR3 coding DNA: TGTGCCAGCAGTTTCTCGACAACCGGGGAGCTGTTTTTT. This sequence encodes CASSFSTTGELFF.